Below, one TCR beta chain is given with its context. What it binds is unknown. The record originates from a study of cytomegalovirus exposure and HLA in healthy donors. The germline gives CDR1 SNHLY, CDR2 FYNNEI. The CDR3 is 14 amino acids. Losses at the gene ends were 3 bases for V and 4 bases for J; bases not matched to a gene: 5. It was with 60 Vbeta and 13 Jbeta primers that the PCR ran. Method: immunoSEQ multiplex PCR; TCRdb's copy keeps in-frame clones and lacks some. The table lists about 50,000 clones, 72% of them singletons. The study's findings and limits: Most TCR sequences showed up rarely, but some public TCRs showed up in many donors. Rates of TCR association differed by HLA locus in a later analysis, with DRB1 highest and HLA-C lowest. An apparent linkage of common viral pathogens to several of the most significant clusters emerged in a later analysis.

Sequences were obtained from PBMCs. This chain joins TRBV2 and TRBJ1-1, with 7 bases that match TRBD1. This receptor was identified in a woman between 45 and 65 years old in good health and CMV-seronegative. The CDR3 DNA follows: TGTGCCAGCAGTGAGACAGGGTTTGGCACTGAAGCTTTCTTT. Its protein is CASSETGFGTEAFF.